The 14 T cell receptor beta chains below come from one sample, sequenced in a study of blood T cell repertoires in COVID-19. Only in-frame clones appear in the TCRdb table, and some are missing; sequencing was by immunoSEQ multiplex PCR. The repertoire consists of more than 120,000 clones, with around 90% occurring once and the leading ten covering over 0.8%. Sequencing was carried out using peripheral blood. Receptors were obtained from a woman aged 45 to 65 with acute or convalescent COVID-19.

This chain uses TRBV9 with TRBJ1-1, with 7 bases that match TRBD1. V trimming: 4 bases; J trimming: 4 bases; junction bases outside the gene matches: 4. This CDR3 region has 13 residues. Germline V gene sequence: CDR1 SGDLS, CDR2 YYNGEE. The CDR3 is CASSPQGVTEAFF. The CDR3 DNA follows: TGTGCCAGCAGCCCTCAGGGGGTCACTGAAGCTTTCTTT. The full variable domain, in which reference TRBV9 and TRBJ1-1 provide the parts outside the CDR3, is DSGVTQTPKHLITATGQRVTLRCSPRSGDLSVYWYQQSLDQGLQFLIQYYNGEERAKGNILERFSAQQFPDLHSELNLSSLELGDSALYFCASSPQGVTEAFFGQGTRLTVV.

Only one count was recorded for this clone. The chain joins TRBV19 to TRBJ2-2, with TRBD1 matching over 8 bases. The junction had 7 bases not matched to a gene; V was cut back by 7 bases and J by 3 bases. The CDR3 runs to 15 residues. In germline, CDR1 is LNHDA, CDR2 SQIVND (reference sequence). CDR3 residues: CASIPRDRYTGELFF. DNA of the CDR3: TGTGCCAGTATCCCCCGGGACAGGTACACCGGGGAGCTGTTTTTT.

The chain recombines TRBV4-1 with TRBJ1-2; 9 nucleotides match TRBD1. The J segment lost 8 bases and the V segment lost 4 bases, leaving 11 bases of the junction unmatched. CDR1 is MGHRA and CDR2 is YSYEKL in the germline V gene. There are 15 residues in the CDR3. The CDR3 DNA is TGCGCCAGCAGCCTCACTACCGGGACAGGGCCCGGCTACACCTTC. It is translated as CASSLTTGTGPGYTF.

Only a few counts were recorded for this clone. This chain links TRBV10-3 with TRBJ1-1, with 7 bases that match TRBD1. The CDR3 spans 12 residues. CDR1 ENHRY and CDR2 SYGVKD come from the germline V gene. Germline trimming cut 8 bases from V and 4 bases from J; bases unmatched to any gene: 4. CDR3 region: CAIGQVITEAFF. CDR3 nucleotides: TGTGCCATCGGACAGGTAATCACTGAAGCTTTCTTT.

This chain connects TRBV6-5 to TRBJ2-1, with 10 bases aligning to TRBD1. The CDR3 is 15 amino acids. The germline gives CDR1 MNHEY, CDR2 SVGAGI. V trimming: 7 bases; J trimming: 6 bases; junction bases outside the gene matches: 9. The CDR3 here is CASKRGQGFINEQFF. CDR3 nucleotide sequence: TGTGCCAGCAAGAGGGGACAGGGGTTTATCAATGAGCAGTTCTTC.

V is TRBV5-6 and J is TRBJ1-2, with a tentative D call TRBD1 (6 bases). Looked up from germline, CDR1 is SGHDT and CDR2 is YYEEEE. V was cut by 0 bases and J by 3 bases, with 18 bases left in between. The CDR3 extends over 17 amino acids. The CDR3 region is CASSLGQGFPFYYGYTF. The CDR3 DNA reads TGTGCCAGCAGCTTGGGCCAGGGGTTTCCCTTTTACTATGGCTACACCTTC.

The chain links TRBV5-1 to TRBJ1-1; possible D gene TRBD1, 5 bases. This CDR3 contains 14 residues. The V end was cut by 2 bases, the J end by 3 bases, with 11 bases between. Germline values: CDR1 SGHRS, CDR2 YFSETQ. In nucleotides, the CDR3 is TGCGCCAGCAGCTTCAGGGATGCGGACACTGAAGCTTTCTTT. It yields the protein CASSFRDADTEAFF.

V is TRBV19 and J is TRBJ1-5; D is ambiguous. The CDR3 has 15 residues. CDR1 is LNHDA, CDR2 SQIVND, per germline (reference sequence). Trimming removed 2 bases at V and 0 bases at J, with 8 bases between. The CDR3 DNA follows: TGTGCCAGTAGTATACGGGTTGGTAGCAATCAGCCCCAGCATTTT. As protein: CASSIRVGSNQPQHF.

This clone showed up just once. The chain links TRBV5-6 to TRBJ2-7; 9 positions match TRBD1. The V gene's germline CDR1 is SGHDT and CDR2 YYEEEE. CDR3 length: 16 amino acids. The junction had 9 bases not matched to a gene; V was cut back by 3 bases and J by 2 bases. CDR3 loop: CASSSRGQGRTYEQYF. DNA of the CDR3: TGTGCCAGCAGCTCCCGTGGACAGGGGAGGACCTACGAGCAGTACTTC.

CDR3 bases: TGTGCCAGCCAAAGATGGGGCGGAAGAGACGAGCAGTACTTC. Its translation: CASQRWGGRDEQYF. The chain combines TRBV25-1 with TRBJ2-7; D might be TRBD1 (5 bases). Deletions cut 8 bases from V and 5 bases from J, with 19 bases between. Germline loops: CDR1 MGHDK, CDR2 SYGVNS. There are 14 residues in the CDR3.

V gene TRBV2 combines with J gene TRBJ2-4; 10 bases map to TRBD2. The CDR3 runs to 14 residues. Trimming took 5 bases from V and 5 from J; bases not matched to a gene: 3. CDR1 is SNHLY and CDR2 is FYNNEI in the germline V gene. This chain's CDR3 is CASSFLAGENIQYF. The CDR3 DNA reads TGTGCCAGCAGTTTTCTAGCGGGGGAAAACATTCAGTACTTC.

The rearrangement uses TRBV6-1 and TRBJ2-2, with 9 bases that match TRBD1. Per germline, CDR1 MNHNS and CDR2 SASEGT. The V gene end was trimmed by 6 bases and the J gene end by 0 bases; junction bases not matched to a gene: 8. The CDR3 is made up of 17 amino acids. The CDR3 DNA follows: TGTGCCAGCAGGGAAATACAGGGGGCGGCGAACACCGGGGAGCTGTTTTTT. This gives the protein CASREIQGAANTGELFF.

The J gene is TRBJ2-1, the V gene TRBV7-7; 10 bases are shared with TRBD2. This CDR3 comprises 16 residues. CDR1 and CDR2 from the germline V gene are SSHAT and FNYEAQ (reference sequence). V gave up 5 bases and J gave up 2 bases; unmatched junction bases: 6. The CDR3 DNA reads TGTGCCAGCAGCCGGCTAGCGGGAGTCGCCTACAATGAGCAGTTCTTC. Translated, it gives CASSRLAGVAYNEQFF.

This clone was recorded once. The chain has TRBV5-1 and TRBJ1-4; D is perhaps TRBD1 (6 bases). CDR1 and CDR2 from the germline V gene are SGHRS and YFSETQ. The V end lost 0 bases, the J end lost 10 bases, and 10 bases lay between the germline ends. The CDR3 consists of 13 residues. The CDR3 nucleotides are TGCGCCAGCAGCTTGGAGGGGGAGGGAAAACTGTTTTTT. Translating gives CASSLEGEGKLFF.